These 3 T cell receptor beta chains were sequenced from one sample in a study of T cells in Graves' hyperthyroidism and ophthalmopathy. Amplification targeted TCR beta CDR3 regions from RNA transcripts. TCR CDR3 underwent first-round RT-PCR with the HTBI primer set. One entry per CDR3 protein results from TCRdb running MiXCR on the multiplex PCR reads. The sample includes some 490,000 distinct CDR3 sequences, 20% to 25% of them seen just once. The sequenced sample was blood. The source of these receptors is a woman aged 70-85 years with Graves' ophthalmopathy.

The table lists this clonotype with a few counts. V gene TRBV27 combines with J gene TRBJ2-1; TRBD2 agrees at 7 bases. The J segment lost 6 bases and the V segment lost 4 bases, leaving 15 bases of the junction unmatched. This CDR3 contains 17 residues. Germline CDR1 is MNHEY and CDR2 is SMNVEV (reference sequence). The CDR3 region is CASSSARGRAAVNEQFF. CDR3 sequence (DNA): TGTGCCAGCAGTTCAGCCCGGGGGAGGGCCGCGGTCAATGAGCAGTTCTTC.

V usage is TRBV20-1 and J usage is TRBJ2-7; 9 nucleotides agree with TRBD2. The CDR3 has 15 amino acids. The V gene's germline CDR1 is DFQATT and CDR2 SNEGSKA (reference sequence). The junction had 11 bases not matched to a gene; V was cut back by 3 bases and J by 5 bases. The CDR3 DNA follows: TGCAGTGCTAGGGCCCAGCTAGCGGGATCCCACGAGCAGTACTTC. Amino acids: CSARAQLAGSHEQYF.

This clonotype appeared a few times. V and J are TRBV20-1 and TRBJ2-7; 8 bases match TRBD2. CDR1 DFQATT and CDR2 SNEGSKA come from the germline V gene (reference sequence). The V segment lost 6 bases and the J segment 0 bases; nucleotides outside the gene matches: 4. This CDR3 comprises 13 residues. CDR3 in DNA: TGCAGTGCCGGAGGGACTAGCTCCTACGAGCAGTACTTC. This translates into CSAGGTSSYEQYF.